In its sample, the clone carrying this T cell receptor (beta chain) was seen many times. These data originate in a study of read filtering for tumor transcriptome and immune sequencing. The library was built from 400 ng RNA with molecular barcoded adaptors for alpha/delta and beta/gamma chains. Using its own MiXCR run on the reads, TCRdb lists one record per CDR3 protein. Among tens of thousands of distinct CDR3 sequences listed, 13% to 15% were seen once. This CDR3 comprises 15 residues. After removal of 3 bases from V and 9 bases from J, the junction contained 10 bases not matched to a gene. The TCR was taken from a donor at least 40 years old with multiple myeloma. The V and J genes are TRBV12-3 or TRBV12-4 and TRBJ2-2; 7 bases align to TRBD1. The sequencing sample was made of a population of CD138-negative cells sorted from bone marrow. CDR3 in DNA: TGTGCCAGCAGTTTCGGCGGACAGGTCTACCGGGAGCTGTTTTTT. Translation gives CASSFGGQVYRELFF.